What follows is one TCR beta chain and its context. Its matching antigen is unknown. Primers for the PCR totalled 60 Vbeta and 13 Jbeta. Repertoires were generated with immunoSEQ multiplex PCR, while TCRdb's copy carries only in-frame clones and drops some. The sample consists of about 160,000 clones, around 90% of them appearing once. These data are taken from a study of cytomegalovirus exposure and HLA in healthy donors. General observations from the study: In an earlier analysis, about 87% or about 30%: the productive usage of most TCR beta V segments. Cytomegalovirus association was listed for approximately 150 TCR beta chains.

V was clipped by 0 bases and J by 5 bases; unmatched bases: 1. The CDR3 totals 15 residues. Germline V CDR1 and CDR2: SGDLS, YYNGEE. Participants comprised healthy donors of bone marrow. This receptor was taken from a woman under 40 in good health and CMV-seronegative. The chain carries TRBV9 and TRBJ2-2, with 10 positions matching TRBD1. The source material was PBMCs. Here the CDR3 DNA reads TGTGCCAGCAGCGTAGGGGACAGGGGAACCGGGGAGCTGTTTTTT. It is translated as CASSVGDRGTGELFF.